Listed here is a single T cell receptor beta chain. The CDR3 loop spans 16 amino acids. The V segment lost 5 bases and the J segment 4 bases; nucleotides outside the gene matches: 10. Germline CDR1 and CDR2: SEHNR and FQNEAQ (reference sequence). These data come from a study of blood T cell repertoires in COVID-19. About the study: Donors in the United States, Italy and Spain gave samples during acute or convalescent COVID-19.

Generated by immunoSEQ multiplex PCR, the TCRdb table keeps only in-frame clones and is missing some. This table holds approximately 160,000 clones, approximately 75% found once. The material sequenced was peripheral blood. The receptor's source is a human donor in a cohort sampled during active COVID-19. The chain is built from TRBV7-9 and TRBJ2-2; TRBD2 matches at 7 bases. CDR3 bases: TGTGCCAGCAGCCTTATGGGAGGGAGGGGCACCGGGGAGCTGTTTTTT. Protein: CASSLMGGRGTGELFF.